This passage covers 2 T cell receptor beta chains from one sample sequenced in a study of cytomegalovirus exposure and HLA in healthy donors. PCR involved 60 Vbeta and 13 Jbeta primers. This table comes from immunoSEQ multiplex PCR, and its TCRdb copy is limited to in-frame clones, with some not included. The sample includes about 130,000 clones, approximately 84% of them seen just once. The material sequenced was PBMCs. Every receptor here comes from a boy between 2 and 10 years old in good health and CMV-seronegative.

The rearrangement uses TRBV11-2 and TRBJ2-5; maybe TRBD2 (6 bases). Trimming took off 8 bases at V and 2 bases at J, with 12 bases between the two ends. Germline CDR1 is SGHAT and CDR2 is FQNNGV. The CDR3 is 13 residues long. The CDR3 protein is CASRNGGQETQYF. The CDR3 coding sequence is TGTGCCAGCCGTAATGGGGGGCAAGAGACCCAGTACTTC. The whole variable domain, remainder taken from reference TRBV11-2 and TRBJ2-5, is EAGVAQSPRYKIIEKRQSVAFWCNPISGHATLYWYQQILGQGPKLLIQFQNNGVVDDSQLPKDRFSAERLKGVDSTLKIQPAKLEDSAVYLCASRNGGQETQYFGPGTRLLVL.

The V and J genes are TRBV6-6 and TRBJ2-1, with 7 bases that match TRBD2. This CDR3 region has 16 residues. Germline V CDR1 and CDR2: MNHNY, SVGAGI (reference sequence). Unmatched junction bases numbered 9, after V lost 0 bases and J lost 7 bases. The CDR3 loop reads CASSYSRTRPRNEQFF. The CDR3, as DNA: TGTGCCAGCAGTTACTCAAGGACTAGGCCGCGGAATGAGCAGTTCTTC.